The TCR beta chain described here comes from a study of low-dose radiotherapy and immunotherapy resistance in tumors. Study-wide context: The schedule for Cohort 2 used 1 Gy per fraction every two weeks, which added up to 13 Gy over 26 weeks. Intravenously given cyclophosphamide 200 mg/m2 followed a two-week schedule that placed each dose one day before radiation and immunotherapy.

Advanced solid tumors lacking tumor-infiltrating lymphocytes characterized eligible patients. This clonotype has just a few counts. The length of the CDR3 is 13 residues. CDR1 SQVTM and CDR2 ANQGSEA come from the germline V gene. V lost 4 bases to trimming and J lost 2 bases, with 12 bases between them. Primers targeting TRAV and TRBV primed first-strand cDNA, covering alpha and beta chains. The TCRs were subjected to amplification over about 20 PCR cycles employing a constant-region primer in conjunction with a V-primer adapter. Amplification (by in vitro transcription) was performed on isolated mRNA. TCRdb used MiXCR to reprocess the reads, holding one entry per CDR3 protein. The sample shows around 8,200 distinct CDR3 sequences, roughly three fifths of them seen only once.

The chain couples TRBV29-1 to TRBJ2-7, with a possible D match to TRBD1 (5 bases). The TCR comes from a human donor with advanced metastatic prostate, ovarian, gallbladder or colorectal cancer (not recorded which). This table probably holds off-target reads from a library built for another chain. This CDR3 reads CSVVRGNTYEQYF. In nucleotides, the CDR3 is TGCAGCGTTGTAAGGGGAAATACCTACGAGCAGTACTTC.